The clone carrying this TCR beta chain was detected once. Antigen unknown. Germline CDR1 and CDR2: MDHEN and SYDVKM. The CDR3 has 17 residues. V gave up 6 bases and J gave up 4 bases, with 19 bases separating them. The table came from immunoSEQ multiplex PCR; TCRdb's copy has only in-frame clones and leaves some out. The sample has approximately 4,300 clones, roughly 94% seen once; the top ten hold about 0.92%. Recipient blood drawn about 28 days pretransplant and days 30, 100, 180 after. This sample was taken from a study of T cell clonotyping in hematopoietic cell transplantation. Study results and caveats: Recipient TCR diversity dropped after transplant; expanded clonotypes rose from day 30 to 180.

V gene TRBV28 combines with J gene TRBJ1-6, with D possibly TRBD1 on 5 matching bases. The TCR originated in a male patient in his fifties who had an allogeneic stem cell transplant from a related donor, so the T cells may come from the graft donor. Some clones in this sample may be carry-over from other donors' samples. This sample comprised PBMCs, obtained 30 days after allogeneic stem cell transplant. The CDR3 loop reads CASSPSGRGGYNSPLHF. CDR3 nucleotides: TGTGCCAGCAGCCCCTCCGGGAGGGGCGGGTATAATTCACCCCTCCACTTT. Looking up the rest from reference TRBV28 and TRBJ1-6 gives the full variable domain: DVKVTQSSRYLVKRTGEKVFLECVQDMDHENMFWYRQDPGLGLRLIYFSYDVKMKEKGDIPEGYSVSREKKERFSLILESASTNQTSMYLCASSPSGRGGYNSPLHFGNGTRLTVT.